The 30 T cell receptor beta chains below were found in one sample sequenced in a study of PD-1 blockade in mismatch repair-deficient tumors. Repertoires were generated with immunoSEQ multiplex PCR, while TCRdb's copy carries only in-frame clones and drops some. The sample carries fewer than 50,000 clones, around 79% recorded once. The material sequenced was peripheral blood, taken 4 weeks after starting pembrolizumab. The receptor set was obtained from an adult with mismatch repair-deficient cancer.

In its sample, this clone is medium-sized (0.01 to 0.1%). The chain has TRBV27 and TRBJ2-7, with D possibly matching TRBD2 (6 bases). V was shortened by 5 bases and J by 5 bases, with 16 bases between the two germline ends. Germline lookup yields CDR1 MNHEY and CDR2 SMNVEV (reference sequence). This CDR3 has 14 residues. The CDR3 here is CASSTIPSGDEQYF. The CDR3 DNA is TGTGCCAGCAGTACTATACCCTCGGGGGACGAGCAGTACTTC.

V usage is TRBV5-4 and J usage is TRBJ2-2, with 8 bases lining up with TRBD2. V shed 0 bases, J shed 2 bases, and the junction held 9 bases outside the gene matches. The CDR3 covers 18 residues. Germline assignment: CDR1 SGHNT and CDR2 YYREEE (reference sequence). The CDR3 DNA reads TGTGCCAGCAGCTTGGGCGGGGGGCGCCCCGGTAACACCGGGGAGCTGTTTTTT. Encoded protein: CASSLGGGRPGNTGELFF.

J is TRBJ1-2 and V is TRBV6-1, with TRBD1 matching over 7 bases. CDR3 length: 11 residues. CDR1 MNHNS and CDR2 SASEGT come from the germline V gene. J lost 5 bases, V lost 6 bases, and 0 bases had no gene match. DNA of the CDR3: TGTGCCAGCAGGGGACAGTATGGCTACACCTTC. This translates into CASRGQYGYTF.

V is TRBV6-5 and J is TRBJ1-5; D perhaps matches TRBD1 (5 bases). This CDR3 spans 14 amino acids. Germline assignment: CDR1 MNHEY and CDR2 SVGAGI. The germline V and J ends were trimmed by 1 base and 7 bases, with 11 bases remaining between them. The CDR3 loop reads CASSYLGRDQPQHF. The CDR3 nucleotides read TGTGCCAGCAGTTACTTAGGCAGGGACCAGCCCCAGCATTTT.

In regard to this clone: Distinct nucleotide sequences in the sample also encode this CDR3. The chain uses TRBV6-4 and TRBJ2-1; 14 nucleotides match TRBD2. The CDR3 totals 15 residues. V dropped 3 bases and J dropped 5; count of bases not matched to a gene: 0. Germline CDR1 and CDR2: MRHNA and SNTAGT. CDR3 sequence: CASSEGLAGDNEQFF. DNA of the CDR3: TGTGCCAGCAGTGAGGGACTAGCGGGAGACAATGAGCAGTTCTTC.

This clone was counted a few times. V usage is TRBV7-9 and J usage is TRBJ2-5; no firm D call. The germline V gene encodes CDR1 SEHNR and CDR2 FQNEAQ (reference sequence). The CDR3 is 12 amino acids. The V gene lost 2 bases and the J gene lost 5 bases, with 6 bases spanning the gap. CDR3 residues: CASSLSGETQYF. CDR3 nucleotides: TGTGCCAGCAGCTTATCTGGGGAGACCCAGTACTTC.

The CDR3 here is CAISGVRGGQRKEQYF. The DNA of the CDR3 is TGTGCCATCAGTGGGGTCAGGGGGGGACAGCGAAAAGAGCAGTACTTC. The chain is built from TRBV10-3 and TRBJ2-7, with D perhaps being TRBD1 or TRBD2 (7 bases each). Trimming pared 4 bases from V and 7 bases from J, leaving 23 bases between. CDR3 length: 16 amino acids. Germline V lookup: CDR1 ENHRY, CDR2 SYGVKD.

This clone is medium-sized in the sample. CDR3 sequence (DNA): TGTGCCAGCAGTTACGTCCTAGCGGGAGTTGGGAATGAGCAGTTCTTC. As protein: CASSYVLAGVGNEQFF. The chain links TRBV6-5 to TRBJ2-1; 10 nucleotides match TRBD2. The V gene end was trimmed by 2 bases and the J gene end by 7 bases; junction bases not matched to a gene: 8. The CDR3 loop spans 16 amino acids. CDR1 is MNHEY, CDR2 SVGAGI, per germline.

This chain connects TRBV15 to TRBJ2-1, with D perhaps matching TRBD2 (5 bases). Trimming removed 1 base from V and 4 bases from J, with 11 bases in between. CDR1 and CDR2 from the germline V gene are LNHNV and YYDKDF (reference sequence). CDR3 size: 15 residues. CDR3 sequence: CATSRGILGYNEQFF. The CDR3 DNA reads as TGTGCCACCAGCAGAGGGATACTAGGGTACAATGAGCAGTTCTTC.

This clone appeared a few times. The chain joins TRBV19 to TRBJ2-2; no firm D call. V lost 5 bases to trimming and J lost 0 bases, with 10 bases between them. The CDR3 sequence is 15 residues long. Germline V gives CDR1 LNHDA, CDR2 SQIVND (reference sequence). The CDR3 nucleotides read TGTGCCAGTAGTGCGACTGTTGCGAACACCGGGGAGCTGTTTTTT. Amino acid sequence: CASSATVANTGELFF.

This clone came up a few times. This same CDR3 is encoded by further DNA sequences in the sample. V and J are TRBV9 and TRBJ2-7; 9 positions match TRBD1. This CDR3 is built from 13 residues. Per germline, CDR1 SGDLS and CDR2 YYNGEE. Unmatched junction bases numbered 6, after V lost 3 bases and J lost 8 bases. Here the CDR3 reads CASSATGGSQQYF. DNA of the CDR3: TGTGCCAGCAGCGCGACAGGGGGAAGCCAGCAGTACTTC.

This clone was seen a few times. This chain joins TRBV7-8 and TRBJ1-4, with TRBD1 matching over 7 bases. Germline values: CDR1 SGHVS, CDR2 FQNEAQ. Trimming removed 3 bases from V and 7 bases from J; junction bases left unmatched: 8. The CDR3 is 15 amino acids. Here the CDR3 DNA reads TGTGCCAGCAGCTTTACAGGGGCGCTTCGTGAAAAACTGTTTTTT. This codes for CASSFTGALREKLFF.

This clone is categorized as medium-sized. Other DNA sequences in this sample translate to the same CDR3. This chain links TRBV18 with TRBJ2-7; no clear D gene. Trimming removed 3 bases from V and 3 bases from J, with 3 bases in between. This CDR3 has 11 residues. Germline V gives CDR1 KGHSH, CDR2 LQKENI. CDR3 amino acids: CASSPDYEQYF. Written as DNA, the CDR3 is TGTGCCAGCTCACCTGACTACGAGCAGTACTTC.

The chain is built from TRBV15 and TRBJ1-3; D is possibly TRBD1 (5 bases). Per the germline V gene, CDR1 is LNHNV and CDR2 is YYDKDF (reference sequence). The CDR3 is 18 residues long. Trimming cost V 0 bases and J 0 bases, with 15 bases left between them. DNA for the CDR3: TGTGCCACCAGCAGAGATCTGGGAATGGGGGACTCTGGAAACACCATATATTTT. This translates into CATSRDLGMGDSGNTIYF. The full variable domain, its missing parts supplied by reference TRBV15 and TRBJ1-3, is DAMVIQNPRYQVTQFGKPVTLSCSQTLNHNVMYWYQQKSSQAPKLLFHYYDKDFNNEADTPDNFQSRRPNTSFCFLDIRSPGLGDTAMYLCATSRDLGMGDSGNTIYFGEGSWLTVV.

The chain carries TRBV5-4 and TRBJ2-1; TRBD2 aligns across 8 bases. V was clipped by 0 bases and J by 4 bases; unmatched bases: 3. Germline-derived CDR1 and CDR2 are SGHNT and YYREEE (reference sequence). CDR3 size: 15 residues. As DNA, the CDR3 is TGTGCCAGCAGCTTGGGTAGCGGGGAGTACAATGAGCAGTTCTTC. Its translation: CASSLGSGEYNEQFF.

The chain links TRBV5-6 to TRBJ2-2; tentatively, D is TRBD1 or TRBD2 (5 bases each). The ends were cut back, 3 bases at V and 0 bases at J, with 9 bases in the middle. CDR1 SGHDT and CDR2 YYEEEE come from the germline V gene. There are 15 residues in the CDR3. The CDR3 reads CASSSGPPNTGELFF. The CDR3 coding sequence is TGTGCCAGCAGCTCGGGACCCCCGAACACCGGGGAGCTGTTTTTT.

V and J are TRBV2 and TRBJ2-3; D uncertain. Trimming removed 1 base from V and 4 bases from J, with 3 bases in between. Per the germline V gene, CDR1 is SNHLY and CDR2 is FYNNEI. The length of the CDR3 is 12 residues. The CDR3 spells CASSEDADTQYF. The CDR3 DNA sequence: TGTGCCAGCAGTGAAGATGCAGATACGCAGTATTTT. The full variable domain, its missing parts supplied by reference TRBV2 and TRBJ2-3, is EPEVTQTPSHQVTQMGQEVILRCVPISNHLYFYWYRQILGQKVEFLVSFYNNEISEKSEIFDDQFSVERPDGSNFTLKIRSTKLEDSAMYFCASSEDADTQYFGPGTRLTVL.

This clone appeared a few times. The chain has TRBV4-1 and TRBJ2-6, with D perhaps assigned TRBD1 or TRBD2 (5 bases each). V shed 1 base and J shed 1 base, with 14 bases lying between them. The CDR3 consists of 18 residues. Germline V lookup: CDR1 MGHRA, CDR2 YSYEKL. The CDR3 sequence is CASSQAWDGASGANVLTF. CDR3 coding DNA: TGCGCCAGCAGCCAAGCTTGGGACGGAGCTTCTGGGGCCAACGTCCTGACTTTC.

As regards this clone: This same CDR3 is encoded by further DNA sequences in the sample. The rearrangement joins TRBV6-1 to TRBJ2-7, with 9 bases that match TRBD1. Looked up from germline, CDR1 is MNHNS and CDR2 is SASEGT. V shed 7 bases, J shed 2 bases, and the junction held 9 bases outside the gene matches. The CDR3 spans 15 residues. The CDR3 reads CASKGSQGATYEQYF. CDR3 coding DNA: TGTGCCAGCAAGGGCTCACAGGGGGCGACCTACGAGCAGTACTTC.

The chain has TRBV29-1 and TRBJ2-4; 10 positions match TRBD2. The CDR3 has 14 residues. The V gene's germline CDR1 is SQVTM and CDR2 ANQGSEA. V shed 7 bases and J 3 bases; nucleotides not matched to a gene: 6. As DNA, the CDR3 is TGCAGCGCTCTAGCGGGAGCTAACAAAAACATTCAGTACTTC. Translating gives CSALAGANKNIQYF.

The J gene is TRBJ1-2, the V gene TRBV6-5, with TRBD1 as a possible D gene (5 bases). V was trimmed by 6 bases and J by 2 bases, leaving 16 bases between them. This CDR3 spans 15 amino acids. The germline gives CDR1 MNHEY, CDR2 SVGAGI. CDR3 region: CASSETRDGNYGYTF. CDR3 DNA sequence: TGTGCCAGCAGCGAGACACGGGACGGCAACTATGGCTACACCTTC.

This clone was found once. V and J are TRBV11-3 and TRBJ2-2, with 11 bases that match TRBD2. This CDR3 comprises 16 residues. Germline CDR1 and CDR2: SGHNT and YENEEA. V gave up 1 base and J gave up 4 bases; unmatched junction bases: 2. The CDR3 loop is CASSLGLAGPTGELFF. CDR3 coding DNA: TGTGCCAGCAGCTTAGGACTAGCGGGACCCACCGGGGAGCTGTTTTTT.

CDR3 protein: CASRGAGANNEQFF. The CDR3 DNA reads as TGTGCCAGCAGAGGGGCGGGAGCGAACAATGAGCAGTTCTTC. This sequence joins TRBV5-4 and TRBJ2-1; 7 bases align to TRBD2. Per the germline V gene, CDR1 is SGHNT and CDR2 is YYREEE (reference sequence). The V and J ends lost 5 bases and 5 bases, in that order; junction bases with no gene match: 7. The CDR3 has 14 residues.

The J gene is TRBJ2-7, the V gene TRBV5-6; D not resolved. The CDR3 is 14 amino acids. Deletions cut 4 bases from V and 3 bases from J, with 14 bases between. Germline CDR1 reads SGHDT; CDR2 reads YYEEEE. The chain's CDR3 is CASSPPQELYEQYF. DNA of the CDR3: TGTGCCAGCAGCCCCCCCCAGGAACTCTACGAGCAGTACTTC. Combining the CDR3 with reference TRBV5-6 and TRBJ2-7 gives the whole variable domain DAGVTQSPTHLIKTRGQQVTLRCSPKSGHDTVSWYQQALGQGPQFIFQYYEEEERQRGNFPDRFSGHQFPNYSSELNVNALLLGDSALYLCASSPPQELYEQYFGPGTRLTVT.

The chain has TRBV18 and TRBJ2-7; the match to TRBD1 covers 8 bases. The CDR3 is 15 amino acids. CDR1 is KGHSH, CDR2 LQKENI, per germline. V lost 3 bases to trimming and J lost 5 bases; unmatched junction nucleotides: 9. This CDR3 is CASSPDRTGYHEQYF. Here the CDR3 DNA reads TGTGCCAGCTCACCCGATAGGACAGGGTACCACGAGCAGTACTTC.

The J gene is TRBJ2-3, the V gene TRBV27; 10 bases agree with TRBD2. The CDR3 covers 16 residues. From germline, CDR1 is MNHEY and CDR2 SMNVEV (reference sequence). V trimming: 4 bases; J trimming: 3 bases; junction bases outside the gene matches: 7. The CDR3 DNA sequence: TGTGCCAGCAGTTCCTTAGCGGGAGGCCTGACAGATACGCAGTATTTT. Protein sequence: CASSSLAGGLTDTQYF.

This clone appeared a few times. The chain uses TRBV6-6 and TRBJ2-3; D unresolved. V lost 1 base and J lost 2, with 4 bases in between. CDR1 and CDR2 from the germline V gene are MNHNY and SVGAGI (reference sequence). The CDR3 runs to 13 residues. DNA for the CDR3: TGTGCCAGCAGTTACTTCTCCACAGATACGCAGTATTTT. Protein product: CASSYFSTDTQYF.

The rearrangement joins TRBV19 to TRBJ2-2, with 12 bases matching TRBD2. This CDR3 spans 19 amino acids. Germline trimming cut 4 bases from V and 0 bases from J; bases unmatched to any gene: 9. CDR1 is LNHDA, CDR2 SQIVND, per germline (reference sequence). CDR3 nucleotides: TGTGCCAGTAGTAACCCGGGACTAGCGGGCCTTACGAACACCGGGGAGCTGTTTTTT. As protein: CASSNPGLAGLTNTGELFF. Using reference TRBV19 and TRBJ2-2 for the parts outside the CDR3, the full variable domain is DGGITQSPKYLFRKEGQNVTLSCEQNLNHDAMYWYRQDPGQGLRLIYYSQIVNDFQKGDIAEGYSVSREKKESFPLTVTSAQKNPTAFYLCASSNPGLAGLTNTGELFFGEGSRLTVL.

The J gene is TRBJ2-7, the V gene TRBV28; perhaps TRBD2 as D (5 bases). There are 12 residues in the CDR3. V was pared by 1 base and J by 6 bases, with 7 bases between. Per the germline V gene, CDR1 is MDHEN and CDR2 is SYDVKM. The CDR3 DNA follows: TGTGCCAGCAGTTTATTTGAGGGCGAGCAGTACTTC. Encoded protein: CASSLFEGEQYF.

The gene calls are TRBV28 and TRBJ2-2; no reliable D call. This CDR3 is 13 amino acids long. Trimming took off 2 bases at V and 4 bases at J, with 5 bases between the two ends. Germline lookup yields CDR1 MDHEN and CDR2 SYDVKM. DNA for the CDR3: TGTGCCAGCAGTTTAGCGAGCACCGGGGAGCTGTTTTTT. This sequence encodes CASSLASTGELFF.